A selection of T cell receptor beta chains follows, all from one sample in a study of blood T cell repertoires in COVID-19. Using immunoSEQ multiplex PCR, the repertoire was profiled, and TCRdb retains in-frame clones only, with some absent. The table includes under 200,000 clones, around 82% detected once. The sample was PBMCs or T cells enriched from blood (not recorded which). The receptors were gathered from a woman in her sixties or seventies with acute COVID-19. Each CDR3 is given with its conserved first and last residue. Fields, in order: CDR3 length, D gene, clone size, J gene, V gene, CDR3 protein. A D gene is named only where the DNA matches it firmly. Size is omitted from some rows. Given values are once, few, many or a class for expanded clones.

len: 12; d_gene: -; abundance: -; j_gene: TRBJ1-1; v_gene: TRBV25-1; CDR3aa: CASSPYGTEAFF
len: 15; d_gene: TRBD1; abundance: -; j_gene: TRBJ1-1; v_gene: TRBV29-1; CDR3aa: CSVSKGSGGDTEAFF
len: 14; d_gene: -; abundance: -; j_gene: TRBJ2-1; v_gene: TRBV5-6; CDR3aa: CASSLGVGGNEQFF
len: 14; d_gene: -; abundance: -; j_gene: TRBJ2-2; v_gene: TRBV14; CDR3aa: CASSPLSHTGELFF
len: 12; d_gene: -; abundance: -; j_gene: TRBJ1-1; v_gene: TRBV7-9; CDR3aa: CASSLDFTEAFF
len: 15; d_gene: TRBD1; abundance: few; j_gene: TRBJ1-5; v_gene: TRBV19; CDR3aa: CASSIETGWGQPQHF
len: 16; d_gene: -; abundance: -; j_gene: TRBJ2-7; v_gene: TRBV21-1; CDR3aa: CASSKEPRQNHYEQYF
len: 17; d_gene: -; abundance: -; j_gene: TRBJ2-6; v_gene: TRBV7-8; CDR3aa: CASSPRNLNSGANVLTF
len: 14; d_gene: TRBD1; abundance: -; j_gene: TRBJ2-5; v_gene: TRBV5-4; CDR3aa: CASSSGQAQETQYF
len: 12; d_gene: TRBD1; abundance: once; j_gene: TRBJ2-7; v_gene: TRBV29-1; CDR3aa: CSALTGEDEQYF
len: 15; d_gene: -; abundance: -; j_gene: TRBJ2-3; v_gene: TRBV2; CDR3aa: CASTAGPGVGDTQYF
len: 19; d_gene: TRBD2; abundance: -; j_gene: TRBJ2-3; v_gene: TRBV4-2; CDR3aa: CASSQEPSNSGIGTDTQYF
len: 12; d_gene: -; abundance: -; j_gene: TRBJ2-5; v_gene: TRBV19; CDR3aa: CASSTTGETQYF
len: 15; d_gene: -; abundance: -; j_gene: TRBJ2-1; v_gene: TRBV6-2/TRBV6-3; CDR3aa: CASSEHHQGYNEQFF
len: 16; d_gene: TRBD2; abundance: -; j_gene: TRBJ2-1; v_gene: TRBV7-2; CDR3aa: CASSLAGGGVENEQFF
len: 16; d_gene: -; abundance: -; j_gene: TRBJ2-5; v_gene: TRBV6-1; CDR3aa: CASSEMPLAARGTQYF
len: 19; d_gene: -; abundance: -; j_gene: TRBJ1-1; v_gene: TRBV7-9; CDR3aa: CASSLVSVMMSLMNTEAFF
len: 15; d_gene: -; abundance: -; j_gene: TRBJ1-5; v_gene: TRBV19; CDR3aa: CASSNTHGLSQPQHF
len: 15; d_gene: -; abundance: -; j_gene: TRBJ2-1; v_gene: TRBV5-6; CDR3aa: CASSLGQSSYNEQFF
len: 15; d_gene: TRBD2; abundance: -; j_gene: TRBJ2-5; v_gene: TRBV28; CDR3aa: CASSLSGLARETQYF
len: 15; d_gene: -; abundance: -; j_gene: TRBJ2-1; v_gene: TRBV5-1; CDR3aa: CASSEGGTSGDEQFF
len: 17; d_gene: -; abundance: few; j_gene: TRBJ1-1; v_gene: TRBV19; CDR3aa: CASHVWGRNTSDPEAFF
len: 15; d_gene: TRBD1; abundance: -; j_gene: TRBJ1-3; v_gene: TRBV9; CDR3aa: CASSPRTGEGNTIYF
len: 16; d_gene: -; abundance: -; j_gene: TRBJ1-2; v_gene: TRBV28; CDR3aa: CASSLSGGSSNYGYTF
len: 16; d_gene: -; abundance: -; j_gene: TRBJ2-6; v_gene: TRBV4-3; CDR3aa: CASSQRGWVGANVLTF
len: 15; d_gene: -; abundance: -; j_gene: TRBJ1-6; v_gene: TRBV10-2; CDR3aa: CASSDRGVSNSPLHF
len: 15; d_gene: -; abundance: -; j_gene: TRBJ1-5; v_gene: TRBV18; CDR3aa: CASSPWRQLNQPQHF
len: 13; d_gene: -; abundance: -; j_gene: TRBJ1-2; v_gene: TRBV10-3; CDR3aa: CAINTIGLGGYTF
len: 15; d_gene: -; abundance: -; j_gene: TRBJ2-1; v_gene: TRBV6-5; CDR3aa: CASAREGAFPNEQFF
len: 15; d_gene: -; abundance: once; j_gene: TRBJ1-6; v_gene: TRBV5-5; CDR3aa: CASSLVGREGSPLHF
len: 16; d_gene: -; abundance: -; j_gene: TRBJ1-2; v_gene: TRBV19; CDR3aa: CASSYDGNLRGYGYTF
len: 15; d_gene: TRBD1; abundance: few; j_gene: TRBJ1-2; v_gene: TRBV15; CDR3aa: CATSRDDRGSYGYTF
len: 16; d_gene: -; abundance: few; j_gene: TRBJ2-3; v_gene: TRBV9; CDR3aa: CASSVASAGFTDTQYF
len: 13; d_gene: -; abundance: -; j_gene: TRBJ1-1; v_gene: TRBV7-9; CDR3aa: CASSSSPNTEAFF
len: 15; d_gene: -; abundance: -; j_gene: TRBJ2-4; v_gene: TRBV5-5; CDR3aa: CASSLSGVAKNIQYF
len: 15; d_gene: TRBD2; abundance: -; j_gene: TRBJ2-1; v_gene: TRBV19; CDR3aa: CGVAGSGGIYNEQFF
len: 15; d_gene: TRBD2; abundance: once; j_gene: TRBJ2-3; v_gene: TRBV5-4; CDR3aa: CASSSSGGKSDTQYF